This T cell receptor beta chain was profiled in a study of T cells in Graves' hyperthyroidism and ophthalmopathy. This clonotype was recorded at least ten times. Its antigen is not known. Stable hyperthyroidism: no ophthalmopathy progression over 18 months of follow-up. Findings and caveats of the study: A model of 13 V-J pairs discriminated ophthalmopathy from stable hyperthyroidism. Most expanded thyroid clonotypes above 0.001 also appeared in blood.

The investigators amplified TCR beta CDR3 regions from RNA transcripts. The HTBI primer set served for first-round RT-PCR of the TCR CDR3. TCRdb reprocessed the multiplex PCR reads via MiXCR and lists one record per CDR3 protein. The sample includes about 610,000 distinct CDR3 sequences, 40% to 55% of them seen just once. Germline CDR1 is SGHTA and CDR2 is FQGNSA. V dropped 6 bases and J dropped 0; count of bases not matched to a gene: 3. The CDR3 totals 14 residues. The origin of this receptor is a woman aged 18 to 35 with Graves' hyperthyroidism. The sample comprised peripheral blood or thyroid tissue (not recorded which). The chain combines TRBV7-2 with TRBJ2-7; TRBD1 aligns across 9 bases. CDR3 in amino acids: CASRGQGYSYEQYF. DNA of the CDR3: TGTGCCAGCAGGGGACAGGGTTACTCCTACGAGCAGTACTTC.